This T cell receptor (beta chain) emerged from a study of cytomegalovirus exposure and HLA in healthy donors. Findings and caveats of the study: Analyses of presence/absence relied on an assumption of roughly uniform sequencing depth across donors. TCR beta V- and J-gene trimming, according to a later analysis, was linked to a missense DCLRE1C variant. Investigators reported some 150 TCR beta chains as tied to cytomegalovirus. Three chains tied to CMV proved CMV antigen-specific in vitro.

PCR involved 60 Vbeta and 13 Jbeta primers. The method was immunoSEQ multiplex PCR; TCRdb's version includes in-frame clones alone and lacks a portion of them. The repertoire holds 180,000 or so clones, over 75% seen once, with nearly 6.5% in the top ten. Comment on this clone: Its target is unknown.

The CDR3 extends over 15 amino acids. Germline CDR1 is SGHTS and CDR2 is YDEGEE. The specimen sequenced was PBMCs. The gene calls are TRBV5-8 and TRBJ2-5, with 9 nucleotides matching TRBD1. The end of the DNA aligns better with TRBJ2-7, so the J call may be wrong. The TCR originated in a man between 35 and 55 years old in good health and CMV-seropositive. In DNA, the CDR3 is TGTGCCAGCAGCTTGGCGGGACAGGGACTCTACGAGCAGTACTTC. Amino acids: CASSLAGQGLYEQYF.